Included here is one T cell receptor (beta chain) sequence, with context. This entry comes from a study of blood T cell repertoires in COVID-19. Looking at the study overall: Both acute and convalescent COVID-19 samples were obtained from the United States, Italy and Spain. PBMCs, B-cell-depleted T cells, or T cells were the source of the cDNA or gDNA that made up the material.

Original methodology: Amplification of reference gene primers provided the estimated nucleated cell counts. Clones were sequenced by immunoSEQ multiplex PCR, and TCRdb holds only the in-frame ones, with some missing. The DNA gave D and trimming, while V, J and clone size come from that table. The repertoire holds 200,000 to 300,000 clones, with just under 85% as singletons. CDR3 length equals 16 residues. V was trimmed by 5 bases and J by 0 bases, leaving 13 bases between them. The germline V gene encodes CDR1 SGHVS and CDR2 FNYEAQ. The clonotype was recovered from an older woman with active or convalescent COVID-19. Material for sequencing was peripheral blood. V usage is TRBV7-6 and J usage is TRBJ2-2, with D possibly TRBD1 on 6 matching bases. The CDR3 DNA sequence: TGTGCCAGCAGCGAGCAGGGGTCCGCGAACACCGGGGAGCTGTTTTTT. Its protein is CASSEQGSANTGELFF.